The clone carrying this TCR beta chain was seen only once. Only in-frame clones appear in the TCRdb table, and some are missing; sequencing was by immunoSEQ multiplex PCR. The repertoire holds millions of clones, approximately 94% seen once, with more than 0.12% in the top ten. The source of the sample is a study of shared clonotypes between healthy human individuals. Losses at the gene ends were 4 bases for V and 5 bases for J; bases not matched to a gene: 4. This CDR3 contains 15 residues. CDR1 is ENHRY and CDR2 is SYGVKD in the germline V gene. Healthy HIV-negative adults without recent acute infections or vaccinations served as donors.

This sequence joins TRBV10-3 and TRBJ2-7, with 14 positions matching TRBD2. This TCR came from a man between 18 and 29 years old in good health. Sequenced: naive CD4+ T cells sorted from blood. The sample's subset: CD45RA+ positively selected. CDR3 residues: CAISAGTSGRDEQYF. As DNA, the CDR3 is TGTGCCATCAGTGCCGGGACTAGCGGGAGAGACGAGCAGTACTTC.